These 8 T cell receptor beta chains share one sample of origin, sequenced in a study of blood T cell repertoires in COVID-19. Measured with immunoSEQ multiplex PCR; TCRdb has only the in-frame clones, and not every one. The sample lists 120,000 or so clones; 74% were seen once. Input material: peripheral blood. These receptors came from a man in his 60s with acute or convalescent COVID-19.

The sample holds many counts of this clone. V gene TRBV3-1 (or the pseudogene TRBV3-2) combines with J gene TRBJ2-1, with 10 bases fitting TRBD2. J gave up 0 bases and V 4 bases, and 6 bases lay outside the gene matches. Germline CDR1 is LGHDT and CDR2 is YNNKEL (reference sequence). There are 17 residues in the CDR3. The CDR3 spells CASSRLAGATSYNEQFF. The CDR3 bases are TGTGCCAGCAGCCGTCTAGCGGGGGCTACCTCCTACAATGAGCAGTTCTTC.

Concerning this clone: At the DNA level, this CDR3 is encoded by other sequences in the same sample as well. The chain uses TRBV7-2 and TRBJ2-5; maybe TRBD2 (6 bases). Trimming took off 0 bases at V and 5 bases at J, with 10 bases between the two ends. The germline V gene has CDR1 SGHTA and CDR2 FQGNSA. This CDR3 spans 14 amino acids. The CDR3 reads CASSLAGAGETQYF. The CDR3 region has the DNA TGTGCCAGCAGCTTAGCGGGAGCGGGTGAGACCCAGTACTTC.

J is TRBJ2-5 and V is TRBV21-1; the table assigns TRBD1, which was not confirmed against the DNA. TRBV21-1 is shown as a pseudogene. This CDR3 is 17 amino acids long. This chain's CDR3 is CASSKDSSSSAQETQYF. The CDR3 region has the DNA TGTGCCAGCAGCAAAGACAGCTCCTCATCAGCTCAAGAGACCCAGTACTTC.

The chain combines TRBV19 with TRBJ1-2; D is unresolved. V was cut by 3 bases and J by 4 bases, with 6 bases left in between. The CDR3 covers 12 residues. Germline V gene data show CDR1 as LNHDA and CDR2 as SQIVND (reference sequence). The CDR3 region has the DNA TGTGCCAGTAGTATGGAGGGCTATGGCTACACCTTC. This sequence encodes CASSMEGYGYTF.

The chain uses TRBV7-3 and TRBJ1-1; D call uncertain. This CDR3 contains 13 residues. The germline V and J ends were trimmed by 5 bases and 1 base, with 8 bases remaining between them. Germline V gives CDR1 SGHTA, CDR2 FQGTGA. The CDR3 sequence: CASSPGPNTEAFF. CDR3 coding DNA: TGTGCCAGCAGCCCTGGCCCGAACACTGAAGCTTTCTTT. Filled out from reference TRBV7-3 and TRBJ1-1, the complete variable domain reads GAGVSQTPSNKVTEKGKYVELRCDPISGHTALYWYRQSLGQGPEFLIYFQGTGAADDSGLPNDRFFAVRPEGSVSTLKIQRTERGDSAVYLCASSPGPNTEAFFGQGTRLTVV.

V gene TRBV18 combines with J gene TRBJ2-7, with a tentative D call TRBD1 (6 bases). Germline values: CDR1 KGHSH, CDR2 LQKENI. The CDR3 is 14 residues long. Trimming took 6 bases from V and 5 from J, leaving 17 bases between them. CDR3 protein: CASSSDRSFDEQYF. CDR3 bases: TGTGCCAGCTCCTCTGACAGGAGTTTTGACGAGCAGTACTTC.

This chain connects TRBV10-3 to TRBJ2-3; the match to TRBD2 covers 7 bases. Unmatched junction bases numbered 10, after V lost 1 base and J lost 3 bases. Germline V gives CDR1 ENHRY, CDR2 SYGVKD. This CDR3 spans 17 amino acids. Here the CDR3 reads CAISELDLAVKTDTQYF. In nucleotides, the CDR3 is TGTGCCATCAGTGAGTTGGATCTAGCGGTGAAGACAGATACGCAGTATTTT.

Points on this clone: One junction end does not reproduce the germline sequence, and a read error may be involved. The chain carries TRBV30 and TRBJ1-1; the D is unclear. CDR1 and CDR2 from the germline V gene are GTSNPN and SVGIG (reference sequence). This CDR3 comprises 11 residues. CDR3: CACFFRFESFF. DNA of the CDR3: TGTGCCTGCTTCTTTCGGTTTGAATCTTTCTTT.